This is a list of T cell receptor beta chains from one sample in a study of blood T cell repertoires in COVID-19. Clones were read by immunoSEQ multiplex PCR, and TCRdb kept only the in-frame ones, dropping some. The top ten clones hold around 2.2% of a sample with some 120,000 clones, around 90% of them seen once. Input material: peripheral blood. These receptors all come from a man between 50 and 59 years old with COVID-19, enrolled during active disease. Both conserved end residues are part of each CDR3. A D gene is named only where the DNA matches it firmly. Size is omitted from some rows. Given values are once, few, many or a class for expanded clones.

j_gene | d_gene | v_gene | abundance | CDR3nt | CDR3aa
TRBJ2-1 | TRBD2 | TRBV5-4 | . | TGTGCCAGCAGCTCAATAGCGGGAGGGCCGAATGAGCAGTTCTTC | CASSSIAGGPNEQFF
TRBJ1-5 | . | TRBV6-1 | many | TGTGCCAGCAGTGAGGGGCAGGGGTATAGCAATCAGCCCCAGCATTTT | CASSEGQGYSNQPQHF
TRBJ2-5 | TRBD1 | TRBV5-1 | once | TGCGCCAGCAGGACCGGGACAGGAAAAGAGACCCAGTACTTC | CASRTGTGKETQYF
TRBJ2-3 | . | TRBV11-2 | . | TGTGCCAGCAGCTTAGCCCCTAGCAGCACAGATACGCAGTATTTT | CASSLAPSSTDTQYF
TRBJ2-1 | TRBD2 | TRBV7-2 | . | TGTGCCAGCAGCCCTAGCGGGAGCTCCTACAATGAGCAGTTCTTC | CASSPSGSSYNEQFF
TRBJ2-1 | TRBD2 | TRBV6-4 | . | TGTGCCAGCAGTGAGTTCGGGACTAGAGTTCGAAATGAGCAGTTCTTC | CASSEFGTRVRNEQFF
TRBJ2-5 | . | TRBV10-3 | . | TGTGCCATCAGTGAGCCTGGGGCAGGCCAACAAGAGACCCAGTACTTC | CAISEPGAGQQETQYF
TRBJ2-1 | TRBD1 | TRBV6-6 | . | TGTGCCAGCAGTTACTCGGGGACAGGGTCCAATGAGCAGTTCTTC | CASSYSGTGSNEQFF
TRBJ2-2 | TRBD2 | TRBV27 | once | TGTGCCAGCAGCCCGCGGACTAGCGGCGCCGGGGAGCTGTTTTTT | CASSPRTSGAGELFF
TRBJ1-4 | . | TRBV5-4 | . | TGTGCCAGCAGCTCGCAGGGGCCCCGGGAAAAACTGTTTTTT | CASSSQGPREKLFF
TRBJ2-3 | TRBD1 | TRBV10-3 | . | TGTGCCATCAGTCTACAGGGGTTTAACACAGATACGCAGTATTTT | CAISLQGFNTDTQYF
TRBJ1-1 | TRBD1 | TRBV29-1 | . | TGCAGCGTTCATAACAGGGGTTACACTGAAGCTTTCTTT | CSVHNRGYTEAFF
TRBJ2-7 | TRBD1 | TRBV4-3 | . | TGCGCCAGCAGCCAAGATACAGGGGAAGACGAGCAGTACTTC | CASSQDTGEDEQYF
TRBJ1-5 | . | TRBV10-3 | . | TGTGCCATCAGTGAGGGACAGAACCTTCAGCCCCAGCATTTT | CAISEGQNLQPQHF
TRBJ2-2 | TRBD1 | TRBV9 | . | TGTGCCAGCAGCGCTCAAACAGGGGTGGCCGGGGAGCTGTTTTTT | CASSAQTGVAGELFF
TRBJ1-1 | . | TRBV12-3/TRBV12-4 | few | TGTGCCAGCAGTTTGCTAAACACTGAAGCTTTCTTT | CASSLLNTEAFF
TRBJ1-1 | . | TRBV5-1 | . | TGCGCCAGCAGCCCGACAGTCATGAACACTGAAGCTTTCTTT | CASSPTVMNTEAFF
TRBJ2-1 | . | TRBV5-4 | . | TGTGCCAGCAGCTCCCAAGGGAGTTACAATGAGCAGTTCTTC | CASSSQGSYNEQFF
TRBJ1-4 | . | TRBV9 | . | TGTGCCAGCAGCGTAGGGACAGAACTAGATGAAAAACTGTTTTTT | CASSVGTELDEKLFF
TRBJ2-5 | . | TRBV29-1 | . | TGCAGCGTTACCAGGGAGGGGGGAGAGACCCAGTACTTC | CSVTREGGETQYF
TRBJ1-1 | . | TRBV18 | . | TGTGCCAGCTCACCGGGGGGGACGGGCACTGAAGCTTTCTTT | CASSPGGTGTEAFF
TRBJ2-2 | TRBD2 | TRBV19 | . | TGTGCCAGTATGGGACAGGGACTAGCGGGAGTAGTCGGGGAGCTGTTTTTT | CASMGQGLAGVVGELFF
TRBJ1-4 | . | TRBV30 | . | TGTGCCTGGAGTGTCCAAAATGAAAAACTGTTTTTT | CAWSVQNEKLFF
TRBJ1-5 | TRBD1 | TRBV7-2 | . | TGTGCCAGCAGCGCCGGGACAGGGACAAATCAGCCCCAGCATTTT | CASSAGTGTNQPQHF
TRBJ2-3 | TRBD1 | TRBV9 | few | TGTGCCAGCAGCGTAGCAACAGGGGGCTTGGTGGATACGCAGTATTTT | CASSVATGGLVDTQYF
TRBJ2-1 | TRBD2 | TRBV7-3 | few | TGTGCCAGCAGCTTAAGTGTCCAAGCGGGAGGGTCCTACAATGAGCAGTTCTTC | CASSLSVQAGGSYNEQFF
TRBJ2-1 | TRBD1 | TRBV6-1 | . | TGTGCCAGCAGTCCACTGACAGGGTTCTATGAGCAGTTCTTC | CASSPLTGFYEQFF
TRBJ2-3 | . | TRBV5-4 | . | TGTGCCAGCAGTCCTGGACTGAGCACAGATACGCAGTATTTT | CASSPGLSTDTQYF
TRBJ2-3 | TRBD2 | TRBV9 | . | TGTGCCAGCAGCGTGACTAGCGGGCAGATCACAGATACGCAGTATTTT | CASSVTSGQITDTQYF
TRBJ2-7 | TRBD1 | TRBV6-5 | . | TGTGCCAGCAGGGTCGGGACAGGGGGAAACGAGCAGTACTTC | CASRVGTGGNEQYF
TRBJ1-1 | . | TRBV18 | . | TGTGCCAGCTCACCGGGCCCTGAAGCTTTCTTT | CASSPGPEAFF
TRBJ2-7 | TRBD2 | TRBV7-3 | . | TGTGCCAGCAGCCCCCGGACTAGCGGTTCCTACGAGCAGTACTTC | CASSPRTSGSYEQYF
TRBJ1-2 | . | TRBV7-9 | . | TGTGCCAGCAGCTTGGGCTCCGTGGGCTACACCTTC | CASSLGSVGYTF
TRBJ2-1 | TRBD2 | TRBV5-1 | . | TGCGCCAGCAGACCTACTAGCGGGACCCACAATGAGCAGTTCTTC | CASRPTSGTHNEQFF
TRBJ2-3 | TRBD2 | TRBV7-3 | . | TGTGCCAGCAGTTCGGGACTAGCGGGCGAAGGGGATACGCAGTATTTT | CASSSGLAGEGDTQYF
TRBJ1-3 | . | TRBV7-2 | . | TGTGCCAGCAGCCACACAGTTCTTGGAAACACCATATATTTT | CASSHTVLGNTIYF
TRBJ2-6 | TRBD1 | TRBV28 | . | TGTGCCAGCAGACGACAGGGGTCTGGGGCCAACGTCCTGACTTTC | CASRRQGSGANVLTF
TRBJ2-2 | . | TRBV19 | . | TGTGCCAGTAGGCCCGACAGGTTACGAACCGGGGAGCTGTTTTTT | CASRPDRLRTGELFF
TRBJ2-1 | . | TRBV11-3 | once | TGTGCCAGCAGCCAACGAGGGGACACCTACAATGAGCAGTTCTTC | CASSQRGDTYNEQFF
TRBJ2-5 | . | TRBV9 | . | TGTGCCAGCAGCGTATCCAGCGCGGTCGCGGAGACCCAGTACTTC | CASSVSSAVAETQYF
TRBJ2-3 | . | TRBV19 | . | TGTGCCAGTAGTATCCAACGGGAGCCTACAGATACGCAGTATTTT | CASSIQREPTDTQYF
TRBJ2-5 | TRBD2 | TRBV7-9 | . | TGTGCCAGCAGCTTCCCCCCTGTGGGAGGGCGGGAGACCCAGTACTTC | CASSFPPVGGRETQYF
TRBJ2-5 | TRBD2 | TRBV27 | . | TGTGCCAGCGCCCGACTAGCGGGAAGAGCAGAGACCCAGTACTTC | CASARLAGRAETQYF
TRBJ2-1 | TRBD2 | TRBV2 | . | TGTGCCAGCAGTGCGGCTAGCGGAGGAGGCTCCTACAATGAGCAGTTCTTC | CASSAASGGGSYNEQFF
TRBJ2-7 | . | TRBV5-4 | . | TGTGCCAGCAGCTTGGGGGGGGTAAGATCCTACGAGCAGTACTTC | CASSLGGVRSYEQYF
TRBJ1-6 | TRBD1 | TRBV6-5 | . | TGTGCCAGCGGGACAGAATATAATTCACCCCTCCACTTT | CASGTEYNSPLHF
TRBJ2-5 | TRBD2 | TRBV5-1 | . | TGCGCCAGCAGCCCGAGGACAGGGTGGGCCGGGACTAGCGGATTAAGGGGCCAAGAGACCCAGTACTTC | CASSPRTGWAGTSGLRGQETQYF
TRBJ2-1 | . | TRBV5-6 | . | TGTGCCAGCAGCTTGCGTGGCGGGAACTCCTACAATGAGCAGTTCTTC | CASSLRGGNSYNEQFF
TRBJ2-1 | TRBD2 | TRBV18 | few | TGTGCCAGCTCAGAGACTAGCGGGAGCTCGGATGAGCAGTTCTTC | CASSETSGSSDEQFF
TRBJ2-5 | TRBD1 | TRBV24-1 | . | TGTGCCACCAGTGCTGGGACAGAAGAGACCCAGTACTTC | CATSAGTEETQYF
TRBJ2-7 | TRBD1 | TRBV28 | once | TGTGCCAGCAGTTCACCGGGACAGGGTATTGGGTACGAGCAGTACTTC | CASSSPGQGIGYEQYF
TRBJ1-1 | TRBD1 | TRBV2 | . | TGTGCCAGCAGCGGACAGGGTGGCACTGAAGCTTTCTTT | CASSGQGGTEAFF
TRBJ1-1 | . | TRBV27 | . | TGTGCCAGCAGTTTACGGGGAAACACTGAAGCTTTCTTT | CASSLRGNTEAFF
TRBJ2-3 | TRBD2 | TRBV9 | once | TGTGCCAGCAGCGTAACTAGCGGGAGCGGCACAGATACGCAGTATTTT | CASSVTSGSGTDTQYF
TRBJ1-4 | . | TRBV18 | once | TGTGCCAGCTCACCGATCCGGGAGAATAATGAAAAACTGTTTTTT | CASSPIRENNEKLFF
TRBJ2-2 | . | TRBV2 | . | TGTGCCAGCAGTGAACCGCCCGGGAATGGCGGGGAGCTGTTTTTT | CASSEPPGNGGELFF
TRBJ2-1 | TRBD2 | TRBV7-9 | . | TGTGCCAGCAGCGCATCCGGGACTAGCGACAATGAGCAGTTCTTC | CASSASGTSDNEQFF
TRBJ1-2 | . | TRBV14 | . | TGTGCCAGCAGCGCAGGGGTTAGGGGCTACACCTTC | CASSAGVRGYTF
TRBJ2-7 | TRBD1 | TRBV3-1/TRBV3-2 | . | TGTGCCAGCAGCCCGATGACAGGGTTCGACGAGCAGTACTTC | CASSPMTGFDEQYF
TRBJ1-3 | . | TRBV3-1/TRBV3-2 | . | TGTGCCAGCAGCCAAGAGGGGGACACTGGAAACACCATATATTTT | CASSQEGDTGNTIYF